One and the same sample provided the 19 T cell receptor beta chains below, sequenced in a study of response to subunit inactivated influenza vaccine. Each CDR3 protein is one row after TCRdb ran MiXCR on the RT-PCR reads. The sample comprises approximately 500,000 distinct CDR3 sequences, 13% of which are singletons, and roughly 14% rests with the top ten. The sequencing here drew on PBMCs from blood, taken about 6 weeks after vaccination. Source of these receptors: a man aged 50 to 59 who received an inactivated influenza vaccine.

This clonotype was found a few times. The rearrangement links TRBV10-3 to TRBJ2-2; TRBD2 matches 13 bases. CDR1 is ENHRY and CDR2 is SYGVKD in the germline V gene. Trimming at V came to 4 bases and at J to 5 bases, leaving 4 bases not matched to a gene. The CDR3 length is 16 residues. The CDR3 sequence: CAISGLAGGKTGELFF. DNA of the CDR3: TGTGCCATCAGTGGACTAGCGGGAGGCAAAACCGGGGAGCTGTTTTTT.

This clonotype was observed at least ten times. The chain is built from TRBV5-1 and TRBJ2-2; D not certain. Between the trimmed V and J ends, which lost 3 bases and 6 bases, there was a span of 9 bases. The CDR3 covers 13 residues. Per germline, CDR1 SGHRS and CDR2 YFSETQ. The CDR3 DNA follows: TGCGCCAGCAGCTGGAGTCCGGCCGGGGAGCTGTTTTTT. This codes for CASSWSPAGELFF. Drawing the rest from reference TRBV5-1 and TRBJ2-2, the complete variable domain is KAGVTQTPRYLIKTRGQQVTLSCSPISGHRSVSWYQQTPGQGLQFLFEYFSETQRNKGNFPGRFSGRQFSNSRSEMNVSTLELGDSALYLCASSWSPAGELFFGEGSRLTVL.

The chain employs TRBV30 and TRBJ2-5; D perhaps matches TRBD2 (5 bases). The CDR3 extends over 13 amino acids. The V gene's germline CDR1 is GTSNPN and CDR2 SVGIG (reference sequence). Trimming took off 3 bases at V and 5 bases at J, with 13 bases between the two ends. This chain's CDR3 is CAWSHVGVETQYF. As DNA, the CDR3 is TGTGCCTGGAGCCACGTCGGGGTTGAGACCCAGTACTTC.

This clonotype was recorded many times. This chain joins TRBV28 and TRBJ1-1; possible D gene TRBD1, 5 bases. Germline loops: CDR1 MDHEN, CDR2 SYDVKM. V was pared by 6 bases and J by 3 bases, with 8 bases between. The CDR3 has 12 amino acids. In nucleotides, the CDR3 is TGTGCCAGCAGGGCAGGGCACACTGAAGCTTTCTTT. This encodes CASRAGHTEAFF.

A remark on this clonotype: A much bigger clone sits one base away, suggesting this may be a read error. The chain employs TRBV27 and TRBJ1-1, with 9 bases that match TRBD1. The CDR3 consists of 13 residues. Germline V gene sequence: CDR1 MNHEY, CDR2 SMNVEV (reference sequence). CDR3 coding DNA: TGTGCCAGCAGACTTACAGGGGGCACTGTAGCTTTCTTT. Translation gives CASRLTGGTVAFF.

This clonotype came up a few times. The V and J genes are TRBV5-6 and TRBJ2-5, with D perhaps matching TRBD2 (6 bases). The CDR3 is 14 residues long. The V gene lost 2 bases and the J gene lost 2 bases, with 10 bases spanning the gap. CDR1 and CDR2 (germline): SGHDT, YYEEEE. The CDR3 DNA reads TGTGCCAGCAGCTTTATTGCGGGGCAAGAGACCCAGTACTTC. Translation gives CASSFIAGQETQYF.

In this sample, this clonotype turned up a few times. The chain carries TRBV6-1 and TRBJ2-5; TRBD2 matches 7 bases. Germline V gene data show CDR1 as MNHNS and CDR2 as SASEGT. Unmatched junction bases numbered 14, after V lost 5 bases and J lost 5 bases. This CDR3 region has 16 residues. The CDR3 here is CASSKTVGGTRETQYF. The DNA of the CDR3 is TGTGCCAGCAGTAAAACAGTGGGGGGGACCCGGGAGACCCAGTACTTC.

This clonotype was seen more than once but under ten times. The chain combines TRBV20-1 with TRBJ2-5; D is perhaps TRBD2 (6 bases). There are 15 residues in the CDR3. The germline gives CDR1 DFQATT, CDR2 SNEGSKA (reference sequence). The V gene lost 0 bases and the J gene lost 5 bases, with 16 bases spanning the gap. CDR3 residues: CSARDRGAGKETQYF. The CDR3 nucleotides read TGCAGTGCTAGAGATCGCGGGGCAGGGAAGGAGACCCAGTACTTC.

The gene calls are TRBV28 and TRBJ1-3; no reliable D call. The CDR3 contains 16 residues. Per the germline V gene, CDR1 is MDHEN and CDR2 is SYDVKM. V was trimmed by 6 bases and J by 0 bases, leaving 15 bases between them. The CDR3 protein is CASRDGIQISGNTIYF. DNA for the CDR3: TGTGCCAGCAGGGATGGGATTCAGATCTCTGGAAACACCATATATTTT.

The chain employs TRBV12-3 or TRBV12-4 and TRBJ2-3; TRBD2 might be the D (6 bases). Trimming removed 4 bases from V and 4 bases from J, with 24 bases in between. The CDR3 runs 18 residues. CDR3 loop: CASSSAVGGSVPPDTQYF. In DNA form, the CDR3 reads TGTGCCAGCAGTTCCGCGGTTGGGGGGTCGGTCCCCCCAGATACGCAGTATTTT.

This clonotype was detected many times. In DNA, the CDR3 is TGCAGCACCCGGGACAGCCTAAACTCCTACAATGAGCAGTTCTTC. Translation: CSTRDSLNSYNEQFF. The V gene is TRBV29-1, the J gene TRBJ2-1; 7 positions match TRBD1. Germline CDR1 SQVTM, CDR2 ANQGSEA. V gave up 8 bases and J gave up 0 bases; unmatched junction bases: 10. The CDR3 totals 15 residues.

This rearrangement joins TRBV7-6 to TRBJ2-2, with D unclear. This CDR3 has 16 amino acids. Germline CDR1 and CDR2: SGHVS and FNYEAQ. The germline V and J ends were trimmed by 0 bases and 1 base, with 9 bases remaining between them. The CDR3 nucleotides read TGTGCCAGCAGCTTAGCATCCGCAGGGAACACCGGGGAGCTGTTTTTT. Protein: CASSLASAGNTGELFF.

The chain carries TRBV7-9 and TRBJ2-4, with TRBD1 matching over 10 bases. Looked up from germline, CDR1 is SEHNR and CDR2 is FQNEAQ (reference sequence). The junction had 3 bases not matched to a gene; V was cut back by 4 bases and J by 3 bases. The CDR3 length is 15 residues. The DNA for the CDR3 is TGTGCCAGCAGCTCAGGGACAGGGGTCAAAAACATTCAGTACTTC. This codes for CASSSGTGVKNIQYF.

This chain connects TRBV5-1 to TRBJ2-2; 12 bases line up with TRBD2. The CDR3 is 19 residues long. Trimming at V came to 4 bases and at J to 7 bases, leaving 17 bases not matched to a gene. Germline CDR1 reads SGHRS; CDR2 reads YFSETQ. The DNA for the CDR3 is TGCGCCAGCAGCCCTCTACTGACCGGACTAGCGGGGAGGAGCGGGGAGCTGTTTTTT. As protein: CASSPLLTGLAGRSGELFF.

The V and J genes are TRBV3-1 and TRBJ2-1, with TRBD2 matching 16 bases. The CDR3 has 19 amino acids. The germline V gene encodes CDR1 LGHDT and CDR2 YNNKEL (reference sequence). The V segment lost 5 bases and the J segment 0 bases; nucleotides outside the gene matches: 7. The DNA of the CDR3 is TGTGCCAGCAGCAGGGGACTAGCGGGAGGGCCGGGCTCCTACAATGAGCAGTTCTTC. Encoded protein: CASSRGLAGGPGSYNEQFF.

In this sample, this clonotype turned up a few times. This rearrangement joins TRBV6-1 to TRBJ2-7; D may correspond to TRBD1 or TRBD2 (6 bases each). The length of the CDR3 is 13 residues. Trimming took 9 bases from V and 3 from J, leaving 15 bases between them. Germline V CDR1 and CDR2: MNHNS, SASEGT. The DNA of the CDR3 is TGTGCCAGTAAACAGGGACTTGGCTACGAGCAGTACTTC. Encoded protein: CASKQGLGYEQYF.

Only a few counts were recorded for this clonotype. V is TRBV24-1 and J is TRBJ2-5, with TRBD1 matching over 9 bases. V trimming: 4 bases; J trimming: 5 bases; junction bases outside the gene matches: 10. CDR1 is KGHDR and CDR2 is SFDVKD in the germline V gene. The CDR3 totals 16 residues. The CDR3 region has the DNA TGTGCCACCAGTGACGGTGACAGGGGGTCTCTCGAGACCCAGTACTTC. It translates to CATSDGDRGSLETQYF.

This clonotype occurred many times. The genes are TRBV29-1 and TRBJ2-4; maybe TRBD1 (6 bases). This CDR3 is built from 14 residues. CDR1 SQVTM and CDR2 ANQGSEA come from the germline V gene. V dropped 0 bases and J dropped 3 bases, with 9 bases sitting between them. CDR3 region: CSVEDGDNKNIQYF. CDR3 bases: TGCAGCGTTGAAGATGGGGACAACAAAAACATTCAGTACTTC.

The chain combines TRBV5-1 with TRBJ2-5; weak D call: TRBD1 (5 bases). Trimming took off 5 bases at V and 2 bases at J, with 13 bases between the two ends. Germline lookup yields CDR1 SGHRS and CDR2 YFSETQ. The CDR3 sequence is 14 residues long. The CDR3 nucleotides read TGCGCCAGCAGGGAATTGCGACAGCAAGAGACCCAGTACTTC. This codes for CASRELRQQETQYF.